Described below is a single T cell receptor (beta chain) sequence and its context. These data come from a study of blood T cell repertoires in COVID-19. Study summary: The origin of the acute and convalescent COVID-19 samples was the United States, Italy and Spain. T cells, B-cell-depleted T cells, or PBMCs provided the cDNA or gDNA that served as material.

The CDR3 has 14 residues. V was trimmed by 3 bases and J by 8 bases, leaving 16 bases between them. Germline V CDR1 and CDR2: MNHNY, SVGAGI (reference sequence). Authors' data handling: Estimates of nucleated cell counts were drawn from the amplification of reference gene primers. This table comes from immunoSEQ multiplex PCR, and its TCRdb copy is limited to in-frame clones, with some not included. V and J calls and clone size follow that table, whereas D and trimming were derived from the DNA. Of more than 95,000 clones listed, roughly four fifths are singletons. Sequencing was performed on peripheral blood. The chain links TRBV6-6 to TRBJ1-2, with D possibly being TRBD1 (6 bases). This TCR was recovered from a woman older than 75 with active or convalescent COVID-19. The CDR3 region has the DNA TGTGCCAGCAGTTATCCCCCAGGGGTGGGCGGCTACACCTTC. It specifies CASSYPPGVGGYTF.